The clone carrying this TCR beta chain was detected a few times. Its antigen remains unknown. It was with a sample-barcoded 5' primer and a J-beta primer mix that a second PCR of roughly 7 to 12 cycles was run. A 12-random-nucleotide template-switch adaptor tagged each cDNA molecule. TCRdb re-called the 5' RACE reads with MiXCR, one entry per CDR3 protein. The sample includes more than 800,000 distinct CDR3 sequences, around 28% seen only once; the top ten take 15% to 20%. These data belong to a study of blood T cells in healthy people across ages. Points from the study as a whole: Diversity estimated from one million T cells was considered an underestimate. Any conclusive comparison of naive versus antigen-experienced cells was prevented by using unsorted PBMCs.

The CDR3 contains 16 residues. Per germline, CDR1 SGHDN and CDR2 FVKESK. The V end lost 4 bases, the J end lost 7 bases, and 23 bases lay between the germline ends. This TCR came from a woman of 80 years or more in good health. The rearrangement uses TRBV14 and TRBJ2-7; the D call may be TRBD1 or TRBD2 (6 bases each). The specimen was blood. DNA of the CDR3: TGTGCCAGCAGCCCGATTCCCGGGGGCACTTACAATGAGCAGTACTTC. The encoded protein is CASSPIPGGTYNEQYF.